This is a list of T cell receptor beta chains from one sample in a study of T cell responses to AZD1222 COVID-19 vaccine. Libraries were prepared by immunoSEQ multiplex PCR; TCRdb keeps only in-frame clonotypes and omits some of them. The data hold around 73,000 clones, with nearly 90% observed a single time. Source: peripheral blood, taken 28 days after the second AZD1222 dose. These receptors originate from an adult who received the AZD1222 COVID-19 vaccine. Each CDR3 is given with its conserved first and last residue. The D gene is left open where the match is weak. Expanded clones are given a class, and other clones once, few, many or no size at all.

j_call clone_size v_call d_call cdr3_nt cdr3_aa
TRBJ1-2 . TRBV7-2 . TGTGCCAGCAGCCCCTCACCAATTCTGTATGGCTACACCTTC CASSPSPILYGYTF
TRBJ1-5 . TRBV6-2/TRBV6-3 . TGTGCCAGCAGTTACTCGGGGGGCAATCAGCCCCAGCATTTT CASSYSGGNQPQHF
TRBJ2-4 . TRBV7-9 . TGTGCCAGCAGCTTGGGCTTTCTAGCCAAAAACATTCAGTACTTC CASSLGFLAKNIQYF
TRBJ2-7 . TRBV6-5 . TGTGCCAGCAGTTACGACAGCCCCCGGGGCGAGCAGTACTTC CASSYDSPRGEQYF
TRBJ2-3 . TRBV7-3 TRBD1 TGTGCCAGCAGCTTTCGGTGGGTACAGGGGGCGTCGAGCACAGATACGCAGTATTTT CASSFRWVQGASSTDTQYF
TRBJ1-2 . TRBV5-1 . TGCGCCAGCAGCTTGGACCAGACACACTATGGCTACACCTTC CASSLDQTHYGYTF
TRBJ2-3 . TRBV10-3 TRBD1 TGTGCCATCAGAAAAGGACAGGCTAGCACAGATACGCAGTATTTT CAIRKGQASTDTQYF
TRBJ2-2 . TRBV7-2 . TGTGCCAGCAGCTTAGCTGGCGGGGCCTTGAACACCGGGGAGCTGTTTTTT CASSLAGGALNTGELFF
TRBJ1-2 . TRBV13 TRBD1 TGTGCCAGCAGCTTGGGGACAGGGGACTATGGCTACACCTTC CASSLGTGDYGYTF
TRBJ1-3 . TRBV3-1/TRBV3-2 . TGTGCCAGCAGCCTTCGGAACAGGGTCGGAAACACCATATATTTT CASSLRNRVGNTIYF
TRBJ2-3 . TRBV5-8 . TGTGCCAGCAGCTTTGGGGGATCCGGCACAGATACGCAGTATTTT CASSFGGSGTDTQYF
TRBJ2-3 few TRBV5-6 TRBD1 TGTGCCAGCAGCTTTCCTCCGGGACAGGTTGGAGTAGATACGCAGTATTTT CASSFPPGQVGVDTQYF
TRBJ2-3 once TRBV19 . TGTGACGCCAAAAGGTTAGGAAAAGATACGCAGTATTTT CDAKRLGKDTQYF
TRBJ1-2 . TRBV30 TRBD1 TGTGCCTGGTCCCGGGACAGGGGGCTCGGCTATGGCTACACCTTC CAWSRDRGLGYGYTF
TRBJ1-2 once TRBV28 . TGTGCCAGCAGTCCTCCCGGAGTCAACCTAAGGGACGGGGTCTATGGCTACACCTTC CASSPPGVNLRDGVYGYTF
TRBJ2-3 . TRBV6-6 TRBD2 TGTGCCAGCAGCCCTAGCGGGAGGGGAAGCACAGATACGCAGTATTTT CASSPSGRGSTDTQYF
TRBJ1-3 . TRBV5-1 . TGCGCCAGCAGCTTGCGCCCCCAAGGGGAAAACACCATATATTTT CASSLRPQGENTIYF
TRBJ2-2 . TRBV9 TRBD1 TGTGCCAGCAGCGTAGTTGGGCAGGGGGCCTCCACCGGGGAGCTGTTTTTT CASSVVGQGASTGELFF
TRBJ1-1 . TRBV6-5 . TGTGCCAGCAGTCCGGGACCGTCCGGGAACACTGAAGCTTTCTTT CASSPGPSGNTEAFF
TRBJ2-2 . TRBV19 . TGTGCCAGTAGTATGTGGCGGGGGCTCGGCACCGGGGAGCTGTTTTTT CASSMWRGLGTGELFF
TRBJ2-3 . TRBV18 TRBD1 TGTGCCAGCTCACGACAGGGGTCCGGGACAGATACGCAGTATTTT CASSRQGSGTDTQYF
TRBJ1-2 . TRBV2 . TGTGCCAGCAGTGACAACCTTAACTATGGCTACACCTTC CASSDNLNYGYTF
TRBJ2-1 . TRBV7-2 TRBD1 TGTGCCAGCAGCTCGAGGGGGCGGCAACACAATGAGCAGTTCTTC CASSSRGRQHNEQFF
TRBJ1-2 . TRBV6-2/TRBV6-3 . TGTGCCAGCAGTACCTCGGGGGGGCCTTTTGGCTACACCTTC CASSTSGGPFGYTF
TRBJ2-7 . TRBV3-1/TRBV3-2 . TGTGCCAGCAGCCAAGATTTGGTCTCCTACGAGCAGTACTTC CASSQDLVSYEQYF
TRBJ2-6 . TRBV5-1 . TGCGCCAGCAGACTGGTGCAGGGTGCTGGGGCCAACGTCCTGACTTTC CASRLVQGAGANVLTF
TRBJ1-1 . TRBV11-3 . TGTGCCAGCAGCCGCATAACAGCGAACACTGAAGCTTTCTTT CASSRITANTEAFF
TRBJ2-3 . TRBV5-1 . TGCGCCAGCACCGAGAGCGGACATAGCACAGATACGCAGTATTTT CASTESGHSTDTQYF